These T cell receptor beta chains were read from a single sample in a study of blood T cell dynamics during melanoma immunotherapy. Method: immunoSEQ multiplex PCR; TCRdb's copy keeps in-frame clones and lacks some. The sample yields 15,000 to 20,000 clones, 65% to 90% seen once. Sequenced material: blood, taken from a patient treated with checkpoint blockade. These receptors originate from a human donor with melanoma. Both conserved end residues are part of each CDR3. A D gene is named only where the DNA matches it firmly. Clone size is not always given. Where it is, it says once, few, many or a class for expanded clones.

CDR3aa	CDR3nt	abundance	v_gene	d_gene	j_gene
CASSLSTSEELFF	TGTGCCAGCAGCCTTTCTACCAGTGAGGAGCTGTTTTTT	.	TRBV5-4	.	TRBJ2-2
CASSRGTGQKNIQYF	TGCGCCAGCAGCCGGGGGACAGGGCAGAAAAACATTCAGTACTTC	.	TRBV5-1	TRBD1	TRBJ2-4
CASSPRQGNSPLHF	TGTGCCAGCAGCCCACGCCAGGGCAATTCACCCCTCCACTTT	.	TRBV6-5	.	TRBJ1-6
CASSLARGGTDTQYF	TGCGCCAGCAGCTTGGCGCGGGGAGGCACAGATACGCAGTATTTT	.	TRBV5-1	.	TRBJ2-3
CASIRQGGGNTIYF	TGTGCCAGTATCCGACAGGGTGGAGGAAACACCATATATTTT	.	TRBV19	TRBD1	TRBJ1-3
CAWSLPLPGQGETQYF	TGTGCCTGGAGTCTACCACTCCCCGGACAGGGTGAGACCCAGTACTTC	.	TRBV30	TRBD1	TRBJ2-5
CASSQPGLAGEGNEQFF	TGTGCCAGCAGCCAACCTGGACTAGCGGGAGAGGGCAATGAGCAGTTCTTC	.	TRBV4-2	TRBD2	TRBJ2-1
CAWSIAQGTEAFF	TGTGCCTGGAGTATAGCCCAAGGCACTGAAGCTTTCTTT	few	TRBV30	.	TRBJ1-1
CSARGQDLFF	TGCAGTGCTAGAGGTCAGGATCTGTTTTTT	.	TRBV20-1	.	TRBJ1-4
CASSFNFRTGQANTEAFF	TGTGCCAGCAGCTTCAACTTCAGGACTGGACAGGCGAACACTGAAGCTTTCTTT	.	TRBV11-2	TRBD1	TRBJ1-1